Following are 15 T cell receptor beta chains from one sample sequenced in a study of T-cell memory formation after mild COVID-19. TCRdb independently ran MiXCR on the 5' RACE reads; one entry per CDR3 protein. In the table there are fewer than 150,000 distinct CDR3 sequences, about 6% of which are singletons. The source material was PBMCs or a T cell subset sorted from them (not recorded which). All receptors come from an adult woman who had mild COVID-19 (a few samples of this study predate the infection). Cell type and time point are not known.

The genes are TRBV7-8 and TRBJ2-3, with 13 bases that match TRBD2. Germline CDR1 and CDR2: SGHVS and FQNEAQ. Germline trimming cut 6 bases from V and 5 bases from J; bases unmatched to any gene: 14. This CDR3 contains 18 residues. CDR3 coding DNA: TGTGCCAGCAGTTTCAGACTAGCGGGGGGAGTGAAGGGAGATACGCAGTATTTT. This translates into CASSFRLAGGVKGDTQYF.

This clonotype has just a few counts. V is TRBV19 and J is TRBJ1-4; D remains ambiguous. Per the germline V gene, CDR1 is LNHDA and CDR2 is SQIVND (reference sequence). The CDR3 loop spans 13 amino acids. Trimming took 3 bases from V and 8 from J, leaving 10 bases between them. The CDR3, as DNA: TGTGCCAGTAGTATTTGGCCAACCGAAAAACTGTTTTTT. This gives the protein CASSIWPTEKLFF.

The chain joins TRBV12-3 or TRBV12-4 to TRBJ2-1; 14 bases align to TRBD2. The CDR3 contains 16 residues. J lost 7 bases, V lost 5 bases, and 7 bases had no gene match. This chain's CDR3 is CASSPGTSGGRNEQFF. The CDR3 DNA reads TGTGCCAGCAGTCCCGGGACTAGCGGGGGTAGAAATGAGCAGTTCTTC.

The chain links TRBV7-9 to TRBJ1-2; D is ambiguous. The CDR3 is made up of 17 amino acids. The V gene's germline CDR1 is SEHNR and CDR2 FQNEAQ (reference sequence). Trimming shortened V by 1 base and J by 3 bases, and 18 bases separated the two germline ends. The CDR3 bases are TGTGCCAGCAGCTTAGAGGTGGGAACATATAGGCACTATGGCTACACCTTC. Its protein product is CASSLEVGTYRHYGYTF.

The V and J genes are TRBV6-5 and TRBJ2-6, with D possibly matching TRBD2 (6 bases). V lost 5 bases, J lost 0 bases, and 11 bases lay in between. Germline-derived CDR1 and CDR2 are MNHEY and SVGAGI. The CDR3 loop spans 16 amino acids. CDR3 nucleotides: TGTGCCAGCAGTAAATACGGGAGCTCTGGGGCCAACGTCCTGACTTTC. Residues: CASSKYGSSGANVLTF.

In this sample, this clonotype turned up many times. This sequence joins TRBV5-1 and TRBJ2-1; D is undetermined. Germline CDR1 is SGHRS and CDR2 is YFSETQ. Between the trimmed V and J ends, which lost 0 bases and 1 base, there was a span of 8 bases. The CDR3 length is 15 residues. The CDR3 DNA sequence: TGCGCCAGCAGCTTGGGGGGATTTTCCTACAATGAGCAGTTCTTC. Protein: CASSLGGFSYNEQFF.

In this sample, this clonotype turned up many times. The chain is built from TRBV24-1 and TRBJ2-3; D might be TRBD1 (6 bases). V lost 5 bases to trimming and J lost 2 bases, with 19 bases between them. The CDR3 is 17 amino acids. From germline, CDR1 is KGHDR and CDR2 SFDVKD. CDR3 residues: CATSAGSQGPSTDTQYF. CDR3 coding DNA: TGTGCCACCAGTGCAGGGAGCCAGGGGCCATCCACAGATACGCAGTATTTT.

For the CDR3, the DNA is TGCGCCAGCAGCTTGGCCCGGAGCTCTTCGACCACTGAAGCTTTCTTT. Translating it yields CASSLARSSSTTEAFF. The chain joins TRBV5-1 to TRBJ1-1; D is undetermined. The germline V and J ends were trimmed by 0 bases and 4 bases, with 16 bases remaining between them. CDR3 length equals 16 residues. Per the germline V gene, CDR1 is SGHRS and CDR2 is YFSETQ.

Ten or more counts support this clonotype. The gene calls are TRBV5-6 and TRBJ2-3; 8 bases are shared with TRBD2. The CDR3 consists of 16 residues. V trimming: 0 bases; J trimming: 2 bases; junction bases outside the gene matches: 5. Germline V lookup: CDR1 SGHDT, CDR2 YYEEEE. CDR3 sequence reads: CASSLGLAYNTDTQYF. In nucleotides, the CDR3 is TGTGCCAGCAGCTTGGGACTAGCGTATAACACAGATACGCAGTATTTT.

This clonotype was found a few times. This sequence joins TRBV6-6 and TRBJ1-1; 9 nucleotides line up with TRBD1. Germline assignment: CDR1 MNHNY and CDR2 SVGAGI (reference sequence). With 0 bases clipped from V and 4 bases from J, the junction kept 3 bases outside the gene matches. The CDR3 runs 15 residues. CDR3 nucleotide sequence: TGTGCCAGCAGTTACTCACAGGGGGCAGGCACTGAAGCTTTCTTT. Translating gives CASSYSQGAGTEAFF.

With regard to this clonotype: A single base separates this from a much larger clone, so it may be a read error. Likely a read error: the CDR3 ends without its conserved phenylalanine or tryptophan. The rearrangement joins TRBV20-1 to TRBJ1-2, with 10 bases fitting TRBD1. The germline gives CDR1 DFQATT, CDR2 SNEGSKA (reference sequence). This CDR3 spans 13 amino acids. After removal of 1 base from V and 4 bases from J, the junction contained 0 bases not matched to a gene. The CDR3 DNA follows: TGCAGTGCTAGAGGGACAGGGGGCTATGGCTACACCTCC. Residues: CSARGTGGYGYTS.

The chain recombines TRBV2 with TRBJ2-3; D call uncertain. Germline V CDR1 and CDR2: SNHLY, FYNNEI. The CDR3 contains 13 residues. V shed 6 bases and J shed 4 bases, with 11 bases lying between them. The CDR3 DNA reads as TGTGCCAGCAGCCTAGGAAAGGCAGATACGCAGTATTTT. Translated: CASSLGKADTQYF. The variable domain in full, with the rest retrieved from reference TRBV2 and TRBJ2-3, is EPEVTQTPSHQVTQMGQEVILRCVPISNHLYFYWYRQILGQKVEFLVSFYNNEISEKSEIFDDQFSVERPDGSNFTLKIRSTKLEDSAMYFCASSLGKADTQYFGPGTRLTVL.

The CDR3 loop reads CASSYRDSPNTEAFF. The CDR3 bases are TGTGCCAGCAGTTACCGGGACAGCCCGAACACTGAAGCTTTCTTT. The gene calls are TRBV27 and TRBJ1-1, with 7 bases lining up with TRBD1. CDR1 MNHEY and CDR2 SMNVEV come from the germline V gene (reference sequence). The CDR3 is made up of 15 amino acids. V was pared by 4 bases and J by 1 base, with 6 bases of the junction left unmatched.

This clonotype was picked up a small number of times. The chain links TRBV20-1 to TRBJ2-1, with 10 bases that match TRBD1. The CDR3 sequence is 17 residues long. The germline V gene has CDR1 DFQATT and CDR2 SNEGSKA (reference sequence). The CDR3 nucleotides read TGCAGGAAACCGGGACAGGGGTGGTGCGAGTCCTACAATGAGCAGTTCTTC. The encoded protein is CRKPGQGWCESYNEQFF.

This clonotype appeared many times. V usage is TRBV6-2 or TRBV6-3 and J usage is TRBJ2-1; 10 bases align to TRBD2. Trimming took 6 bases from V and 3 from J; bases not matched to a gene: 8. Germline values: CDR1 MNHEY, CDR2 SVGEGT. The CDR3 totals 16 residues. CDR3 in DNA: TGTGCCAGCAGAACGGTGGGACTAGCGAACTACAATGAGCAGTTCTTC. This translates into CASRTVGLANYNEQFF.